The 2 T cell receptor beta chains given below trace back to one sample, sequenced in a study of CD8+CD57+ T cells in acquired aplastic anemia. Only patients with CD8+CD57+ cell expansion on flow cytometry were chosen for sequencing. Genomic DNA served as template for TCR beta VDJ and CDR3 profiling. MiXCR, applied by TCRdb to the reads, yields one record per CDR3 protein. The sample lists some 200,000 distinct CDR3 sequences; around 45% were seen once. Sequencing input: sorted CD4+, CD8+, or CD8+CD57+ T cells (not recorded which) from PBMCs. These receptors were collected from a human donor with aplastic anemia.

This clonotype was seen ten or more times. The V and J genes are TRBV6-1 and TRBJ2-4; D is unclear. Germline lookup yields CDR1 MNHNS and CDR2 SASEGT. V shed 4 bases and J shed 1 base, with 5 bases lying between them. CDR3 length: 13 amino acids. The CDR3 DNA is TGTGCCAGCAGTGGACACGCCAAAAACATTCAGTACTTC. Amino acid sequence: CASSGHAKNIQYF.

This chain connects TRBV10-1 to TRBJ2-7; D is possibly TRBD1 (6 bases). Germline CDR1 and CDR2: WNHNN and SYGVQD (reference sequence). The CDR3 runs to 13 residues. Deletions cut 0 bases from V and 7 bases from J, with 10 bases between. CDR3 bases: TGCGCCAGCAGTGAGTCAATGAGGGGGGAGCAGTACTTC. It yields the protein CASSESMRGEQYF.